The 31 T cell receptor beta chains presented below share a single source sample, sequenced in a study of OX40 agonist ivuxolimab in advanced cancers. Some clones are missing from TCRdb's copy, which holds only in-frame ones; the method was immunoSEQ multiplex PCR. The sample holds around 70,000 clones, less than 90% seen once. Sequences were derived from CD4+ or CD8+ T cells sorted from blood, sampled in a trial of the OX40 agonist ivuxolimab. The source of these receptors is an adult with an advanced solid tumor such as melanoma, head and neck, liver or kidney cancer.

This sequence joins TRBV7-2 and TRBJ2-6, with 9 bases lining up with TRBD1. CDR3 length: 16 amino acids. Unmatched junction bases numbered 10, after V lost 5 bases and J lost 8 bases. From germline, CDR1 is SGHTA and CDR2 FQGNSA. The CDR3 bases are TGTGCCAGCAGCACCCGGCCGGGACAGGGCACCAACGTCCTGACTTTC. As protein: CASSTRPGQGTNVLTF. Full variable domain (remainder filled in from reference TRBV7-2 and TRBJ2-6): GAGVSQSPSNKVTEKGKDVELRCDPISGHTALYWYRQSLGQGLEFLIYFQGNSAPDKSGLPSDRFSAERTGGSVSTLTIQRTQQEDSAVYLCASSTRPGQGTNVLTFGAGSRLTVL.

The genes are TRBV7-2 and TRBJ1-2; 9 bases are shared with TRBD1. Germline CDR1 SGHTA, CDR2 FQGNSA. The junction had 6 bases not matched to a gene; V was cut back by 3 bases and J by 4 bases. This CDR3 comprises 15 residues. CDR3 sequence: CASSFRDRVFYGYTF. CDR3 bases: TGTGCCAGCAGCTTCCGGGACAGGGTGTTCTATGGCTACACCTTC.

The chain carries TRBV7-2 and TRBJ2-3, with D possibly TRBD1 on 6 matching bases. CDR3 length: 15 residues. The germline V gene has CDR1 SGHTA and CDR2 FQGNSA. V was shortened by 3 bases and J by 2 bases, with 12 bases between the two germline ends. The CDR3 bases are TGTGCCAGCAGCTTGGGGGCCGCGTACACAGATACGCAGTATTTT. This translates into CASSLGAAYTDTQYF.

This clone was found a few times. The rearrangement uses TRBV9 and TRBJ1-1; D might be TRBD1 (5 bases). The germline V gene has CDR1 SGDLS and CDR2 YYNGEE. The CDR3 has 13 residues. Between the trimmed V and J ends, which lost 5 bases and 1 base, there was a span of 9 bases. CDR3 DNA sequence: TGTGCCAGCAGTCATGGACAGAACACTGAAGCTTTCTTT. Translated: CASSHGQNTEAFF.

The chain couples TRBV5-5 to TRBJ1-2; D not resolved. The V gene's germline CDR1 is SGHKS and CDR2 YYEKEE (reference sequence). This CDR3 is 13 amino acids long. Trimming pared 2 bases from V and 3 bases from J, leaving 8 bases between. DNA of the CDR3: TGTGCCAGCAGCTTTACTACTGACTATGGCTACACCTTC. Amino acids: CASSFTTDYGYTF.

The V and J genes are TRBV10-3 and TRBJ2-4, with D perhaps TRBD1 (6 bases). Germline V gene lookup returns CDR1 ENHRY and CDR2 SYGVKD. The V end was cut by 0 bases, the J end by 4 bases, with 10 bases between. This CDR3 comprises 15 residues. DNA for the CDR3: TGTGCCATCAGTGAGTCGACAGGAACGAAAAACATTCAGTACTTC. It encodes CAISESTGTKNIQYF.

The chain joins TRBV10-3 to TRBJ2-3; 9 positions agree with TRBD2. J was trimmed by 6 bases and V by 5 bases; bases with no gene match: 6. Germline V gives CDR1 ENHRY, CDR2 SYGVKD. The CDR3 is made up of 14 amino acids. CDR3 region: CAISSRGGEDTQYF. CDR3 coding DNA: TGTGCCATCAGTTCGCGGGGGGGCGAGGATACGCAGTATTTT.

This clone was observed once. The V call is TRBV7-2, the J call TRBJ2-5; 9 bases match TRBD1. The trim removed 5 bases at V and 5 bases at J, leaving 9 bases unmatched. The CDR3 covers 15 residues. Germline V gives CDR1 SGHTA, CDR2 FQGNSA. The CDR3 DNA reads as TGTGCCAGCAGCAAGTCGGGACAGGGTAGGGAGACCCAGTACTTC. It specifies CASSKSGQGRETQYF.

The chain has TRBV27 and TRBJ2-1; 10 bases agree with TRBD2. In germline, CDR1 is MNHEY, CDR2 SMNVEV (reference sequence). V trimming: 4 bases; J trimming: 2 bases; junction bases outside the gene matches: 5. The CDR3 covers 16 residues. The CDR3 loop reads CASSSPSGRAYNEQFF. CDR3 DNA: TGTGCCAGCAGTTCCCCTAGCGGGAGAGCCTACAATGAGCAGTTCTTC.

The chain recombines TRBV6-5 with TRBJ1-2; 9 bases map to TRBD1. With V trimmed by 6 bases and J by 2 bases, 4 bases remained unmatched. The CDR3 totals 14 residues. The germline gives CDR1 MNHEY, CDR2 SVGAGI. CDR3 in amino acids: CASRSGQGNYGYTF. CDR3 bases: TGTGCCAGCAGATCGGGACAGGGAAACTATGGCTACACCTTC.

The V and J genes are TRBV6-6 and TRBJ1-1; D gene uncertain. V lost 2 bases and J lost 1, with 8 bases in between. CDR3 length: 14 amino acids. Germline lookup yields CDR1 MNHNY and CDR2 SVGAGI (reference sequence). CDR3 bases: TGTGCCAGCAGTTACGGGCGTGGGAACACTGAAGCTTTCTTT. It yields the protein CASSYGRGNTEAFF.

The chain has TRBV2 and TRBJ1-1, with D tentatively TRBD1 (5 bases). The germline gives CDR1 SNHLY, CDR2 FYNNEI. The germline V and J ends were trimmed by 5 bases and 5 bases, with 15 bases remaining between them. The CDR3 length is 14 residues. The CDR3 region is CASSRTGGWTEAFF. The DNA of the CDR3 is TGTGCCAGCAGTCGGACGGGGGGGTGGACTGAAGCTTTCTTT.

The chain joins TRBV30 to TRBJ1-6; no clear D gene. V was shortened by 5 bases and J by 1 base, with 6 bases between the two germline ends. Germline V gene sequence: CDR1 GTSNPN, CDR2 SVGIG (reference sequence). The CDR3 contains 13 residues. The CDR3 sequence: CAWGWSYNSPLHF. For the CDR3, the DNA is TGTGCCTGGGGGTGGTCCTATAATTCACCCCTCCACTTT.

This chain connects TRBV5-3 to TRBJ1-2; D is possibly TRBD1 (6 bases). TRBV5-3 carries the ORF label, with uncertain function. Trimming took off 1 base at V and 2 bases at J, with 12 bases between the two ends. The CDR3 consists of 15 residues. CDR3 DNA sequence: TGTGCCAGAAGCTTGAGGGGGGAGCGGAACTATGGCTACACCTTC. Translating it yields CARSLRGERNYGYTF.

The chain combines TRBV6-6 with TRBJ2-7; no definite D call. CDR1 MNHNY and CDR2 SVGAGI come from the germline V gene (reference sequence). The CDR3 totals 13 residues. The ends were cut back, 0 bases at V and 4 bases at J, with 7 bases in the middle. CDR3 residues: CASSYSAEYEQYF. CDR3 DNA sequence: TGTGCCAGCAGTTACTCTGCGGAATACGAGCAGTACTTC.

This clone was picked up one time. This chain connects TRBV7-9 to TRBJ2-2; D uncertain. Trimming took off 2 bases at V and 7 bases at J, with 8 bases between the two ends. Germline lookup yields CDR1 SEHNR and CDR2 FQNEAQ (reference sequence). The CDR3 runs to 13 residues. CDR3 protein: CASSLYTLGELFF. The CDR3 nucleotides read TGTGCCAGCAGCTTATACACTCTCGGGGAGCTGTTTTTT. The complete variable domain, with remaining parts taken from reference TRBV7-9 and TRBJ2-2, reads DTGVSQNPRHKITKRGQNVTFRCDPISEHNRLYWYRQTLGQGPEFLTYFQNEAQLEKSRLLSDRFSAERPKGSFSTLEIQRTEQGDSAMYLCASSLYTLGELFFGEGSRLTVL.

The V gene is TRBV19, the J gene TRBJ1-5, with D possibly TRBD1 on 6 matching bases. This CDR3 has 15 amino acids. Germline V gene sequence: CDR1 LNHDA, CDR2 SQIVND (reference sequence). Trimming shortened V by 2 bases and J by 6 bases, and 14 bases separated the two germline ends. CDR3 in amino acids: CASSIRGAGGQPQHF. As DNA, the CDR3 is TGTGCCAGTAGTATACGGGGGGCGGGCGGTCAGCCCCAGCATTTT.

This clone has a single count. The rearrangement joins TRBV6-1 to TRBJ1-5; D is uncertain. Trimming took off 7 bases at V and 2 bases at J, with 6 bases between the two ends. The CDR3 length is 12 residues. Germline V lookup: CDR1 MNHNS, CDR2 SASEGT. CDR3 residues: CASTSGNQPQHF. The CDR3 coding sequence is TGTGCCAGCACCTCAGGCAATCAGCCCCAGCATTTT.

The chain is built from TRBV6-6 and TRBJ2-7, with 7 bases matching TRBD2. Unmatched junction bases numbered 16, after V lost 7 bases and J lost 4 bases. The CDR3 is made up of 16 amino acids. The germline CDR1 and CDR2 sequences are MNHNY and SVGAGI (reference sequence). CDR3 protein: CASTGRGGRGEYEQYF. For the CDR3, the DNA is TGTGCCAGCACTGGGCGTGGGGGACGGGGGGAGTACGAGCAGTACTTC.

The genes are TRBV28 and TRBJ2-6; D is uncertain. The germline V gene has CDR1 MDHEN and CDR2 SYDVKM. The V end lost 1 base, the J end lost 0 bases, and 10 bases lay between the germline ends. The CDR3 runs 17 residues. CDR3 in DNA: TGTGCCAGCAGTTTATTCGGCTTGCGCTCTGGGGCCAACGTCCTGACTTTC. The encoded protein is CASSLFGLRSGANVLTF.

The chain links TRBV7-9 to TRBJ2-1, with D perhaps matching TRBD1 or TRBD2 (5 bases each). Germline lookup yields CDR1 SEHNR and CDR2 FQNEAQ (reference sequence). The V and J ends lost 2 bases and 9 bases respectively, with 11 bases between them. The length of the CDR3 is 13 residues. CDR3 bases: TGTGCCAGCAGCTTAAGTGGGGGTGCTGAGCAGTTCTTC. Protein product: CASSLSGGAEQFF.

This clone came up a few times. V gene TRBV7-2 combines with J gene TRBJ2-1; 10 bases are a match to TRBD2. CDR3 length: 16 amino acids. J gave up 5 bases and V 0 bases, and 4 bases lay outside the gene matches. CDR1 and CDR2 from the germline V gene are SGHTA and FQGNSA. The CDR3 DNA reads TGTGCCAGCAGCTTAGCGCCTAGCGGGAGCAACAATGAGCAGTTCTTC. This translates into CASSLAPSGSNNEQFF. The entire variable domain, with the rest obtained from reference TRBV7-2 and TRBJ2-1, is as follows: GAGVSQSPSNKVTEKGKDVELRCDPISGHTALYWYRQSLGQGLEFLIYFQGNSAPDKSGLPSDRFSAERTGGSVSTLTIQRTQQEDSAVYLCASSLAPSGSNNEQFFGPGTRLTVL.

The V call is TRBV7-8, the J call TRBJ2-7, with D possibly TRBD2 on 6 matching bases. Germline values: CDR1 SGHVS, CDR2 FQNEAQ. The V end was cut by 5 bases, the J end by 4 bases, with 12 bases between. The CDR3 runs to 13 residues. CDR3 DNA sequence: TGTGCCAGCAGCCCAGCGGCGGGGTACGAGCAGTACTTC. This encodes CASSPAAGYEQYF.

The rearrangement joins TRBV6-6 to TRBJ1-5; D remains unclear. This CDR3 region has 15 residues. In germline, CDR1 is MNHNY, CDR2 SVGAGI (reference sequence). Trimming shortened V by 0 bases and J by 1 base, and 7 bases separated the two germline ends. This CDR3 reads CASSYSGSSNQPQHF. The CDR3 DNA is TGTGCCAGCAGTTACTCGGGATCAAGCAATCAGCCCCAGCATTTT.

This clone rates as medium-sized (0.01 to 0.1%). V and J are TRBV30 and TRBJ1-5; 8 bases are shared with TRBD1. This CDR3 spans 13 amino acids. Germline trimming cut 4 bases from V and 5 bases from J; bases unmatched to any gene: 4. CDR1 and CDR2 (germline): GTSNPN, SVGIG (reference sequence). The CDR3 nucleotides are TGTGCCTGGAACAGGGGGTCGGATCAGCCCCAGCATTTT. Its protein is CAWNRGSDQPQHF.

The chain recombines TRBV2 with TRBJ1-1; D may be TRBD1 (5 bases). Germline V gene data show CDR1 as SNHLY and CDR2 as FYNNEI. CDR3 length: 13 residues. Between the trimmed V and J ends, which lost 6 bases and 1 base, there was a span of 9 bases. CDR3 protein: CASRGDGNTEAFF. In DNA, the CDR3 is TGTGCCAGCAGGGGGGACGGGAACACTGAAGCTTTCTTT.

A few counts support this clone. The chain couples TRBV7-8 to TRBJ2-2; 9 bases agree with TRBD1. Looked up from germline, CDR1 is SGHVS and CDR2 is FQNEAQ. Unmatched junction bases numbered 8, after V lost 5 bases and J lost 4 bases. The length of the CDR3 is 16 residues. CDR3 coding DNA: TGTGCCAGCAGCCGGGGACAGGGAACTCGCACCGGGGAGCTGTTTTTT. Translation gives CASSRGQGTRTGELFF.

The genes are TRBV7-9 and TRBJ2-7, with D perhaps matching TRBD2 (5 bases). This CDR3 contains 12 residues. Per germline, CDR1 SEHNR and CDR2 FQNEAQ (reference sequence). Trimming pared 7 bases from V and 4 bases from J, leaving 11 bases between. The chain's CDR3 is CASNEGAYEQYF. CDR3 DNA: TGTGCCAGCAACGAGGGCGCATACGAGCAGTACTTC.

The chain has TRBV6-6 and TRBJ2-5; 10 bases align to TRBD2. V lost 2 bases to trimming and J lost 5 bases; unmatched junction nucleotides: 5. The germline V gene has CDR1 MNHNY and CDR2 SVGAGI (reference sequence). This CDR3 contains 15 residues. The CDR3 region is CASSYLAGDQETQYF. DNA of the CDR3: TGTGCCAGCAGTTACCTAGCGGGAGATCAGGAGACCCAGTACTTC.

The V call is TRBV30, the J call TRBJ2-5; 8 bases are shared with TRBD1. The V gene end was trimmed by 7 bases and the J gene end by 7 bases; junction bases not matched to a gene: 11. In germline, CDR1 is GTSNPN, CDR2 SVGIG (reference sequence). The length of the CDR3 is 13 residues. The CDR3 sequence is CALDRGGRGTQYF. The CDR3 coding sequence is TGTGCCTTAGACAGGGGTGGGAGAGGGACCCAGTACTTC.

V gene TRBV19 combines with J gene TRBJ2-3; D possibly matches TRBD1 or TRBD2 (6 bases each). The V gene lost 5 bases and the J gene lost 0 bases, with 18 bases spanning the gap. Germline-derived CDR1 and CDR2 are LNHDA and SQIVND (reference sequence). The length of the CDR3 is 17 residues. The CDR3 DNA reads TGTGCCAGTAGTCTACCCGGTGGGGGGCCCAGCACAGATACGCAGTATTTT. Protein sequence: CASSLPGGGPSTDTQYF.